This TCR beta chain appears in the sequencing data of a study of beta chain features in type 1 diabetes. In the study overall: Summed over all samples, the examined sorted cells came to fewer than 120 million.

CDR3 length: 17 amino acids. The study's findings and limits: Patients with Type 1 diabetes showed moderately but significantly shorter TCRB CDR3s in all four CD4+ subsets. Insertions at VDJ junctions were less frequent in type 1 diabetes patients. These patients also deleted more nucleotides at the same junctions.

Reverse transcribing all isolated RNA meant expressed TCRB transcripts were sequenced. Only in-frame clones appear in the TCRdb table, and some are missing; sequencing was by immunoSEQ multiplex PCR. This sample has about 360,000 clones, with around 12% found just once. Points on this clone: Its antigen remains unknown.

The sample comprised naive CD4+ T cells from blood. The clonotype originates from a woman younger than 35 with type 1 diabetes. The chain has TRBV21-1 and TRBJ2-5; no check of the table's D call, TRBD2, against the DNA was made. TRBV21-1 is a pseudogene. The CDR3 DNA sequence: TGTGCCAGCAGCGAATCGACTAGCGGGGACCCGGGCGGGACCCAGTACTTC. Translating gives CASSESTSGDPGGTQYF.